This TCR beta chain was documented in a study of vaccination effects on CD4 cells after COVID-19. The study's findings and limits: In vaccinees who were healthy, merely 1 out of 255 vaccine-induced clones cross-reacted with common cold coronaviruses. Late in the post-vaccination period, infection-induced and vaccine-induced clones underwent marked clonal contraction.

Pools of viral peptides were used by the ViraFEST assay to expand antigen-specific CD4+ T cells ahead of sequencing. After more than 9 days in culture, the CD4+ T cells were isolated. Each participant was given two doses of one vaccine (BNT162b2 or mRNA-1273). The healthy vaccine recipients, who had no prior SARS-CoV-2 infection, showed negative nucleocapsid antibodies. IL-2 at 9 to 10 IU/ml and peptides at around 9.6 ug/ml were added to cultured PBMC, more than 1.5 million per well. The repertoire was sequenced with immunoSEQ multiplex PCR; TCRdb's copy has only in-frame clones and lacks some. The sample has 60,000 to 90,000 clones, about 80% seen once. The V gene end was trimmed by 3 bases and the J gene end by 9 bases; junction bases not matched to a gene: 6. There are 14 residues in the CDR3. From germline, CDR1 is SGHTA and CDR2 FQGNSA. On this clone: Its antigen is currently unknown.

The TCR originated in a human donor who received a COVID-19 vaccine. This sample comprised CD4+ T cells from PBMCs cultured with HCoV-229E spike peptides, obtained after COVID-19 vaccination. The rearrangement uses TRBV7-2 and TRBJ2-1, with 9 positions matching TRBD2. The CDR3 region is CASSFGGGAGEQFF. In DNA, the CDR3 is TGTGCCAGCAGCTTCGGCGGGGGGGCTGGTGAGCAGTTCTTC.